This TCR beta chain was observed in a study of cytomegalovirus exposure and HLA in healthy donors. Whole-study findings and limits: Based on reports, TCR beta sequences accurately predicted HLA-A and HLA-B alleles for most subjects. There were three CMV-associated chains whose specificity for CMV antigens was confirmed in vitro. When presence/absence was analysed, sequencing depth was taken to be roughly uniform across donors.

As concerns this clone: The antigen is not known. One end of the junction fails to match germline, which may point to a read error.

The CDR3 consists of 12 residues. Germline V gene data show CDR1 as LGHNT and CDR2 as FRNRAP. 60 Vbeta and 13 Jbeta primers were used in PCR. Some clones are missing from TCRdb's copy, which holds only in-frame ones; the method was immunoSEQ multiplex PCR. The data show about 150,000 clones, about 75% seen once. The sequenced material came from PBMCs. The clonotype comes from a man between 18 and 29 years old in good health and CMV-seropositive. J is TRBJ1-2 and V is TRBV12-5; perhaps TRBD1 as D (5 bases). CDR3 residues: CASAPDSYGYPF. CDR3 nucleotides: TGTGCTAGTGCCCCCGACAGCTATGGCTACCCCTTC.